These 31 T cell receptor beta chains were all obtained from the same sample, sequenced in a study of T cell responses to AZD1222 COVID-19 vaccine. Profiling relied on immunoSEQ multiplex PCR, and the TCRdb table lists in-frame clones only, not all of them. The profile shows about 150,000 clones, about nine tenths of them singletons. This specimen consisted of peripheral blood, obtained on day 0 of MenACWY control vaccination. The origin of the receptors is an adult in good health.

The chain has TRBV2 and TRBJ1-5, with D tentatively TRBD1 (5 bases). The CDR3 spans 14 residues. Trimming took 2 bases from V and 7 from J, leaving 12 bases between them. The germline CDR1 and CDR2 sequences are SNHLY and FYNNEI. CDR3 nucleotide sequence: TGTGCCAGCAGTGAAAGCAGGGTAGACCAGCCCCAGCATTTT. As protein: CASSESRVDQPQHF.

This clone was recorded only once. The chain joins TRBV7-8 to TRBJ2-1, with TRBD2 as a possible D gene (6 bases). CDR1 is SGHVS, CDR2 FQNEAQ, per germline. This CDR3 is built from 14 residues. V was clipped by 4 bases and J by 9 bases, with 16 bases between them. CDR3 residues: CASSSSVRVSEQFF. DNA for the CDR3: TGTGCCAGCAGCTCTAGCGTAAGGGTAAGTGAGCAGTTCTTC. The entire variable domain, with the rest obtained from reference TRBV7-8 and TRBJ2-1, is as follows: GAGVSQSPRYKVAKRGQDVALRCDPISGHVSLFWYQQALGQGPEFLTYFQNEAQLDKSGLPSDRFFAERPEGSVSTLKIQRTQQEDSAVYLCASSSSVRVSEQFFGPGTRLTVL.

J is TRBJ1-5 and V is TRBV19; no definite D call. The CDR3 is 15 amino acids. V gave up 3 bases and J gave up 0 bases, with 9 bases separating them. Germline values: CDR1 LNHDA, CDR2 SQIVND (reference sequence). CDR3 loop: CASSILDGSNQPQHF. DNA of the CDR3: TGTGCCAGTAGTATCCTGGACGGTAGCAATCAGCCCCAGCATTTT.

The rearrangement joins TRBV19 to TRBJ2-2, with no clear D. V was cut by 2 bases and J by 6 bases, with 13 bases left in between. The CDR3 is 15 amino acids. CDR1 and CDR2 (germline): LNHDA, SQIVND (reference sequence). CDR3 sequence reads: CASSISLPRAGELFF. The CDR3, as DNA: TGTGCCAGTAGTATATCACTCCCACGGGCCGGGGAGCTGTTTTTT.

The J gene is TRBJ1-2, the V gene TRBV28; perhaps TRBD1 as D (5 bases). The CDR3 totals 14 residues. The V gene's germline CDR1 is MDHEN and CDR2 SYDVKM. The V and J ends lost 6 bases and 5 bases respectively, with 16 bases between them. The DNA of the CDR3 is TGTGCCAGCAGCTACCGGGGCGTCGGATATGGCTACACCTTC. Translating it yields CASSYRGVGYGYTF.

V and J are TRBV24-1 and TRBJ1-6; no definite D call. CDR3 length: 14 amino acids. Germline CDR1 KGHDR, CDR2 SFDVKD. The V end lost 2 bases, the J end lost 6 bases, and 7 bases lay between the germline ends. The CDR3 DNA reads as TGTGCCACCAGTGATTATGTACCTAATTCACCCCTCCACTTT. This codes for CATSDYVPNSPLHF.

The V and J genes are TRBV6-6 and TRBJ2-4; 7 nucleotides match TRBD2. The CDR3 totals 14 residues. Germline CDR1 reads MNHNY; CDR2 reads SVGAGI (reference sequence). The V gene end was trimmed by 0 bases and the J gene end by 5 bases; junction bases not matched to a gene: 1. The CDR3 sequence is CASSYSGGENIQYF. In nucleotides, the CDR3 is TGTGCCAGCAGTTACTCGGGAGGGGAAAACATTCAGTACTTC.

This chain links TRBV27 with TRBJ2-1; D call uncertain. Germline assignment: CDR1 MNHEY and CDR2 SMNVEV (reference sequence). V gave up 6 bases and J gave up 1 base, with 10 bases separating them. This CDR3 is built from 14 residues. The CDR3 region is CASSGLSSYNEQFF. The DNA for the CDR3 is TGTGCCAGCAGCGGGCTGTCGTCCTACAATGAGCAGTTCTTC.

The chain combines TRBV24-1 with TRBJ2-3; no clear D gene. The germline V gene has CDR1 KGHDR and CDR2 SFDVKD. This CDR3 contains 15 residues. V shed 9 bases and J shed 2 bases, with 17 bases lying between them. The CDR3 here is CATRGGDGNTDTQYF. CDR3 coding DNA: TGTGCCACCCGAGGTGGAGACGGTAACACAGATACGCAGTATTTT.

The CDR3 loop reads CASSPPPGRANTGELFF. The CDR3 nucleotides read TGTGCCAGCAGCCCACCCCCGGGCAGGGCGAACACCGGGGAGCTGTTTTTT. V gene TRBV9 combines with J gene TRBJ2-2; tentatively, D is TRBD1 (5 bases). Germline V gene lookup returns CDR1 SGDLS and CDR2 YYNGEE. V gave up 4 bases and J gave up 0 bases, with 16 bases separating them. The CDR3 has 17 residues.

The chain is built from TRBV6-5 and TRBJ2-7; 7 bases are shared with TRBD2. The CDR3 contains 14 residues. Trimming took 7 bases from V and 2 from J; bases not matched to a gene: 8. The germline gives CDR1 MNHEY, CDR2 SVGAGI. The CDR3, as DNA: TGTGCCAGCACCCCAGCAAGCGGGGCCTACGAGCAGTACTTC. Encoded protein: CASTPASGAYEQYF.

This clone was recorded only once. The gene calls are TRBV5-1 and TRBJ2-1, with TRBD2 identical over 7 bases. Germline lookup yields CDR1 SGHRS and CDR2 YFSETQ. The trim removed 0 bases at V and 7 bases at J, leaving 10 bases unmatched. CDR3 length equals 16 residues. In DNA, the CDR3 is TGCGCCAGCAGCTTGGACTCCGCGGGAGTTGGGAATGAGCAGTTCTTC. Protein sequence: CASSLDSAGVGNEQFF. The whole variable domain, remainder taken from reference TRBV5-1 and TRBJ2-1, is KAGVTQTPRYLIKTRGQQVTLSCSPISGHRSVSWYQQTPGQGLQFLFEYFSETQRNKGNFPGRFSGRQFSNSRSEMNVSTLELGDSALYLCASSLDSAGVGNEQFFGPGTRLTVL.

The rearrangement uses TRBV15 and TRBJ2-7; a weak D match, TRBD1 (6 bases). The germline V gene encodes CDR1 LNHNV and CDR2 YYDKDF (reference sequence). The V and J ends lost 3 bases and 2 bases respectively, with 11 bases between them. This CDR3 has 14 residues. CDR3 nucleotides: TGTGCCACCAGCAGGTCCGGACAGACCTACGAGCAGTACTTC. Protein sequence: CATSRSGQTYEQYF.

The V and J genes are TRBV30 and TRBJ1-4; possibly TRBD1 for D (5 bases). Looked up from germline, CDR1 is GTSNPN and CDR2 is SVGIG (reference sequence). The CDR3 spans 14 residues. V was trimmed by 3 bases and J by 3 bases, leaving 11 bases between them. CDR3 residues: CAWRVGLPNEKLFF. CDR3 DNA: TGTGCCTGGAGGGTGGGACTTCCTAATGAAAAACTGTTTTTT.

In DNA, the CDR3 is TGTGCCAGCAGCTTGGGGCTCCACAATGAGCAGTTCTTC. Encoded protein: CASSLGLHNEQFF. The chain combines TRBV7-2 with TRBJ2-1; D is possibly TRBD1 (5 bases). V gave up 3 bases and J gave up 5 bases, with 8 bases separating them. The CDR3 consists of 13 residues. CDR1 and CDR2 (germline): SGHTA, FQGNSA.

CDR3 sequence (DNA): TGTGCCAGTAAACTCGGCCCCTACACAGATACGCAGTATTTT. Translating it yields CASKLGPYTDTQYF. The chain is built from TRBV19 and TRBJ2-3, with unresolved D. This CDR3 is built from 14 residues. CDR1 LNHDA and CDR2 SQIVND come from the germline V gene (reference sequence). The germline V and J ends were trimmed by 7 bases and 2 bases, with 13 bases remaining between them.

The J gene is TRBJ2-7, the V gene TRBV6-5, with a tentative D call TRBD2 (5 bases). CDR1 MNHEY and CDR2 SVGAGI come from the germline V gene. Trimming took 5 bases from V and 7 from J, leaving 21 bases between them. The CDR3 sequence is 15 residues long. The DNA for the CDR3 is TGTGCCAGCAGTCATATAGGGAGAGGGCTGGGGGAGCAGTACGTC. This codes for CASSHIGRGLGEQYV.

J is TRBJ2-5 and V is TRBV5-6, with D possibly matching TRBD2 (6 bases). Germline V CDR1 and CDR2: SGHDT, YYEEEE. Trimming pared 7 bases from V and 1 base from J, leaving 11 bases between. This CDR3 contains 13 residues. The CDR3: CASLRLGQETQYF. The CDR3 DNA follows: TGTGCCAGCCTTCGACTAGGCCAAGAGACCCAGTACTTC.

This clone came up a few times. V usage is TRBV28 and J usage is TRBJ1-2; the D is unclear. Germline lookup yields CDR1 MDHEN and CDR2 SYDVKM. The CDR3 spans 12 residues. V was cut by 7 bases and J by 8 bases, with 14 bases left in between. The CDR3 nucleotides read TGTGCCAGCACCCCGGTAGGTCCCGGCTACACCTTC. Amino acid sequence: CASTPVGPGYTF.

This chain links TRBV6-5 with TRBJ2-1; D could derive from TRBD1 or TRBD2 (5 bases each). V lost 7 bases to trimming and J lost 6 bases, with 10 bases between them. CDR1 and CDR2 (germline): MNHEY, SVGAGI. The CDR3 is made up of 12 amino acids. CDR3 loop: CASTWDGNEQFF. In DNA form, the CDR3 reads TGTGCCAGCACCTGGGACGGCAATGAGCAGTTCTTC.

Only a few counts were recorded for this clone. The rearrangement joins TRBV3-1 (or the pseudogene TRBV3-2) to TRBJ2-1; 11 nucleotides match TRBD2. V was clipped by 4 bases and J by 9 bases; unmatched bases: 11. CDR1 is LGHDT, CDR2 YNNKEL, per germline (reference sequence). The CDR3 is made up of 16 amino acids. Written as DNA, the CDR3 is TGTGCCAGCAGCCCCCGCCTAGCGGGGGGCTCTGGTGAGCAGTTCTTC. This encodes CASSPRLAGGSGEQFF.

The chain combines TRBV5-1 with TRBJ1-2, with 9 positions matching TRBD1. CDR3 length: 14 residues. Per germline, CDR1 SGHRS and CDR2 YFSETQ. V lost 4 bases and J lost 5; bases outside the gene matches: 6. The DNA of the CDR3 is TGCGCCAGCAGCCGGGACAGGGAAGGGTATGGCTACACCTTC. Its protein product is CASSRDREGYGYTF. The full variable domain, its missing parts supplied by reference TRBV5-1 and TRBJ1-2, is KAGVTQTPRYLIKTRGQQVTLSCSPISGHRSVSWYQQTPGQGLQFLFEYFSETQRNKGNFPGRFSGRQFSNSRSEMNVSTLELGDSALYLCASSRDREGYGYTFGSGTRLTVV.

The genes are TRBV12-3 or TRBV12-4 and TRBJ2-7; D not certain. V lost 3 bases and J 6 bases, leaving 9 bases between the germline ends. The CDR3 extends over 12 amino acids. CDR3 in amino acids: CASSFVGTEQYF. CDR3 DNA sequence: TGTGCCAGCAGTTTCGTAGGAACCGAGCAGTACTTC.

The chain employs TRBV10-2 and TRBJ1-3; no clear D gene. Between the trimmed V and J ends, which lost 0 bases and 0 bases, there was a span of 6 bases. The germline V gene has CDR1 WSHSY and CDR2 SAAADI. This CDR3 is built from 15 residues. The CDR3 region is CASSESGSSGNTIYF. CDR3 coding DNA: TGCGCCAGCAGTGAGTCAGGGTCCTCTGGAAACACCATATATTTT.

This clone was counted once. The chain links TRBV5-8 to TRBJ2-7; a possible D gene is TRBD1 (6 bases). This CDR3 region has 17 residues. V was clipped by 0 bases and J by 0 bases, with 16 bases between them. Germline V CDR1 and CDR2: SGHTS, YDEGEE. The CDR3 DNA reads TGTGCCAGCAGCTTGGAGGGGGTTCTATTAAGCTCCTACGAGCAGTACGTC. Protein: CASSLEGVLLSSYEQYV.

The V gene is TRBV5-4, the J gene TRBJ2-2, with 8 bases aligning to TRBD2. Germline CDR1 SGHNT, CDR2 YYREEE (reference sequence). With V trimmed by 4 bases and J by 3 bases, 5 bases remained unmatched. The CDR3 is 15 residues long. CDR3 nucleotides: TGTGCCAGCAGCGTGGGACTAGTGGACACCGGGGAGCTGTTTTTT. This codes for CASSVGLVDTGELFF.

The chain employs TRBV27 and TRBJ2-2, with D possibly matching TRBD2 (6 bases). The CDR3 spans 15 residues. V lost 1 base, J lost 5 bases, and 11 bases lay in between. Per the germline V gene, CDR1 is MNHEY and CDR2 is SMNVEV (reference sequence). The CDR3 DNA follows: TGTGCCAGCAGTTTATTCAGACTAGTGACCGGGGAGCTGTTTTTT. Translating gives CASSLFRLVTGELFF.

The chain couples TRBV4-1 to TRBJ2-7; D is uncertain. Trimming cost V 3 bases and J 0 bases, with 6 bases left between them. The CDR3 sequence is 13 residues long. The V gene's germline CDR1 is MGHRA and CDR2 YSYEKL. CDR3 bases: TGCGCCAGCAGCCAGAGCCTCTCCTACGAGCAGTACTTC. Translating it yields CASSQSLSYEQYF.

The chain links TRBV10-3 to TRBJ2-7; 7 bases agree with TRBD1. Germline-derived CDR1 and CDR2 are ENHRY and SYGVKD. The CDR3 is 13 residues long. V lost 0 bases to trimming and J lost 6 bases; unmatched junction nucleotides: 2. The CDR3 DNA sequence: TGTGCCATCAGTGAGTCGACAGGGTCCGAGCAGTACGTC. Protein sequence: CAISESTGSEQYV.

Written as DNA, the CDR3 is TGTGCCAGCAGCTCCTACAGTGTCGTTAATGAAAAACTGTTTTTT. This gives the protein CASSSYSVVNEKLFF. This chain connects TRBV2 to TRBJ1-4; D ambiguous. The V gene's germline CDR1 is SNHLY and CDR2 FYNNEI. This CDR3 comprises 15 residues. V lost 6 bases, J lost 4 bases, and 15 bases lay in between.

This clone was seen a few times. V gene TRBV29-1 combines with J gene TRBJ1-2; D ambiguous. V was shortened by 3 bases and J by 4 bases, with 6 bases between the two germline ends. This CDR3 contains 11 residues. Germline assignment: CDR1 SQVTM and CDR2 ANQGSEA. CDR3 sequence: CSVDSGYGYTF. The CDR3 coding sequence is TGCAGCGTTGACAGTGGCTATGGCTACACCTTC.